A single T cell receptor (beta chain) is shown here with its context. Its antigen target is currently unknown. One base away there is no much larger clone; base qualities are not given. Reading the germline V gene gives CDR1 SGHDT and CDR2 YYEEEE. V is pared back by 2 bases and J by 3 bases, with 18 bases lying between the germline termini. The CDR3 holds 17 amino acids from the cysteine to the phenylalanine. The CDR3 DNA has 51 bases and is translated from base 1. Library creation used RT-PCR. The sequencer listed for this sample is NextSeq 550. TCRdb redid the processing of the public reads, applying fastp at Q25 and MiXCR, and retained in-frame beta chains. One record per CDR3 amino acid sequence lists the most common genes and DNA. This sample holds more than 850,000 distinct CDR3 sequences; more than 15% were observed only once. The biggest ten clones account for 5% to 6.5% of the sample. These data belong to a study of patients and donors after allogeneic stem cell transplantation (dated by TCRdb to 2018 to 2020).

The receptor was isolated from a human donor who was either an allogeneic HSCT recipient or a stem cell or donor lymphocyte infusion donor (not recorded which). It is not recorded whose cells these are; they may come from a transplant donor. What was sequenced was blood, either unsorted or a sorted T cell fraction (not recorded which). Rearrangement joined TRBV5-6 to TRBJ1-5; D gene: possibly TRBD1, on 5 matching bases. DNA sequence: TGTGCCAGCAGCTTAAACCGAGGGGCAGACTTCAATCAGCCCCAGCATTTT. The encoded protein is CASSLNRGADFNQPQHF. Reference TRBV5-6 and TRBJ1-5 proteins supply the regions before and after the CDR3; the full variable domain is: DAGVTQSPTHLIKTRGQQVTLRCSPKSGHDTVSWYQQALGQGPQFIFQYYEEEERQRGNFPDRFSGHQFPNYSSELNVNALLLGDSALYLCASSLNRGADFNQPQHFGDGTRLSIL.